The entry below describes one TCR beta chain. What it recognizes is unknown. The sample's treatment: oral pan-JAK inhibitor, 5-10 mg twice daily. Alopecia areata patients provided lesional scalp punch biopsies and peripheral blood. This sample was taken from a study of CD8+ T cells in alopecia areata. Overall study findings and caveats: In scalp and blood, many expanded lesional clones persisted during tofacitinib. Having one nonresponder leaves uncertain how baseline CD8+ expansion relates to response.

Extraction of RNA preceded its reverse transcription into cDNA, which served as the sequencing template. Clones were sequenced by immunoSEQ multiplex PCR, and TCRdb holds only the in-frame ones, with some missing. This sample has 150,000 to 200,000 clones, with approximately 67% found just once. The germline V and J ends were trimmed by 7 bases and 8 bases, with 13 bases remaining between them. In germline, CDR1 is SQVTM, CDR2 ANQGSEA. The CDR3 is 11 amino acids. The receptor was derived from a human donor with alopecia areata. The V call is TRBV29-1, the J call TRBJ2-3; a weak D match, TRBD1 (5 bases). Specimen: CD4+ T cells sorted from blood, collected between weeks 49 and 50, from a patient treated with tofacitinib. CDR3 bases: TGCAGCGGGGGCCCTCGAGGTACGCAGTATTTT. It specifies CSGGPRGTQYF.